The 13 T cell receptor beta chains reported below all come from one sample, sequenced in a study of blood T cell repertoires in COVID-19. Clones were read by immunoSEQ multiplex PCR, and TCRdb kept only the in-frame ones, dropping some. The sample yields fewer than 250,000 clones, approximately 90% seen once. The sample taken for sequencing was peripheral blood. The receptors were gathered from a man over 45 with acute or convalescent COVID-19.

This clone was counted between two and nine times. The chain carries TRBV29-1 and TRBJ1-1; D unclear. The CDR3 is 14 residues long. The ends were cut back, 0 bases at V and 5 bases at J, with 13 bases in the middle. From germline, CDR1 is SQVTM and CDR2 ANQGSEA. CDR3 DNA sequence: TGCAGCGTTGAAGACCCCGCGGGGTTGACTGAAGCTTTCTTT. Amino acid sequence: CSVEDPAGLTEAFF.

This clone was seen just once. The V call is TRBV18, the J call TRBJ1-2; perhaps TRBD1 as D (6 bases). The V end was cut by 4 bases, the J end by 2 bases, with 14 bases between. CDR1 and CDR2 from the germline V gene are KGHSH and LQKENI. The CDR3 covers 15 residues. Here the CDR3 reads CASSLTTDSNYGYTF. CDR3 nucleotides: TGTGCCAGCTCACTTACGACGGACAGCAACTATGGCTACACCTTC. Supplemented by reference TRBV18 and TRBJ1-2, the full variable domain reads NAGVMQNPRHLVRRRGQEARLRCSPMKGHSHVYWYRQLPEEGLKFMVYLQKENIIDESGMPKERFSAEFPKEGPSILRIQQVVRGDSAAYFCASSLTTDSNYGYTFGSGTRLTVV.

This clone has just a few counts. V is TRBV6-5 and J is TRBJ2-2; TRBD1 matches at 8 bases. The CDR3 consists of 15 residues. Trimming at V came to 5 bases and at J to 6 bases, leaving 8 bases not matched to a gene. Germline values: CDR1 MNHEY, CDR2 SVGAGI. CDR3 amino acids: CASSPQGAVAGELFF. CDR3 nucleotides: TGTGCCAGCAGTCCTCAGGGGGCGGTGGCCGGGGAGCTGTTTTTT.

The chain carries TRBV5-1 and TRBJ2-7, with TRBD1 matching 8 bases. V gave up 1 base and J gave up 4 bases; unmatched junction bases: 7. The CDR3 consists of 15 residues. CDR1 and CDR2 from the germline V gene are SGHRS and YFSETQ. Written as DNA, the CDR3 is TGCGCCAGCAGCTTGTACACAGGGGGTGGATACGAGCAGTACTTC. It yields the protein CASSLYTGGGYEQYF.

The V and J genes are TRBV10-2 and TRBJ1-5; TRBD1 matches 7 bases. Germline V CDR1 and CDR2: WSHSY, SAAADI. The V segment lost 6 bases and the J segment 11 bases; nucleotides outside the gene matches: 7. The CDR3 is made up of 12 amino acids. The CDR3 nucleotides read TGCGCCAGCAGCCCGGGGCAGGGGGCCCAGCATTTT. It translates to CASSPGQGAQHF.

This chain uses TRBV7-9 with TRBJ1-2; D is undetermined. The V and J ends lost 1 base and 8 bases respectively, with 11 bases between them. This CDR3 has 13 amino acids. From germline, CDR1 is SEHNR and CDR2 FQNEAQ (reference sequence). The CDR3 reads CASSLVAGNGYTF. DNA for the CDR3: TGTGCCAGCAGCTTAGTCGCGGGAAACGGCTACACCTTC.

The chain uses TRBV11-2 and TRBJ2-7; no reliable D call. This CDR3 contains 13 residues. The germline V gene has CDR1 SGHAT and CDR2 FQNNGV. Trimming left V 8 bases short and J 1 base short, with 12 bases between. DNA for the CDR3: TGTGCCAGCTTCGACGGAGCATCCTACGAGCAGTACTTC. This gives the protein CASFDGASYEQYF.

The chain combines TRBV3-1 (or the pseudogene TRBV3-2) with TRBJ1-1; a weak D match, TRBD1 (5 bases). Germline V gives CDR1 LGHDT, CDR2 YNNKEL (reference sequence). V gave up 11 bases and J gave up 0 bases, with 13 bases separating them. This CDR3 has 13 residues. CDR3 protein: CACQWGVNTEAFF. The CDR3 DNA reads TGTGCCTGTCAGTGGGGGGTGAACACTGAAGCTTTCTTT.

The genes are TRBV15 and TRBJ1-4; the D gene is possibly TRBD1 (6 bases). Germline V CDR1 and CDR2: LNHNV, YYDKDF (reference sequence). The ends were cut back, 1 base at V and 7 bases at J, with 13 bases in the middle. This CDR3 spans 15 amino acids. CDR3 sequence: CATSRVGGAGEKLFF. In nucleotides, the CDR3 is TGTGCCACCAGCAGAGTGGGGGGGGCCGGTGAAAAACTGTTTTTT.

V usage is TRBV5-4 and J usage is TRBJ2-7, with 7 bases aligning to TRBD1. V lost 3 bases to trimming and J lost 5 bases; unmatched junction nucleotides: 11. In germline, CDR1 is SGHNT, CDR2 YYREEE (reference sequence). This CDR3 region has 15 residues. CDR3 amino acids: CASSSRTHRGHEQYF. Here the CDR3 DNA reads TGTGCCAGCAGCTCCCGAACCCACAGGGGCCACGAGCAGTACTTC.

The genes are TRBV6-6 and TRBJ2-5; D is perhaps TRBD1 (5 bases). The CDR3 sequence is 15 residues long. V dropped 4 bases and J dropped 3 bases, with 15 bases sitting between them. From germline, CDR1 is MNHNY and CDR2 SVGAGI (reference sequence). CDR3 loop: CASSSDSVGKETQYF. The CDR3 nucleotides read TGTGCCAGCAGTTCTGACAGTGTAGGTAAAGAGACCCAGTACTTC.

The chain uses TRBV5-1 and TRBJ1-5; 10 bases fit TRBD1. This CDR3 is built from 15 residues. Germline CDR1 is SGHRS and CDR2 is YFSETQ. The V gene end was trimmed by 4 bases and the J gene end by 3 bases; junction bases not matched to a gene: 4. The CDR3 protein is CASSTGTGDNQPQHF. CDR3 in DNA: TGCGCCAGCAGCACAGGGACAGGGGACAATCAGCCCCAGCATTTT.

J is TRBJ1-6 and V is TRBV5-1; TRBD1 aligns across 9 bases. Germline V gene data show CDR1 as SGHRS and CDR2 as YFSETQ. There are 15 residues in the CDR3. V lost 4 bases, J lost 13 bases, and 12 bases stayed unmatched. Here the CDR3 reads CASSLRDRASAPLHF. The CDR3 bases are TGCGCCAGCAGCCTCCGGGACAGGGCCTCCGCGCCCCTCCACTTT. Full variable domain (outside the CDR3, taken from reference TRBV5-1 and TRBJ1-6): KAGVTQTPRYLIKTRGQQVTLSCSPISGHRSVSWYQQTPGQGLQFLFEYFSETQRNKGNFPGRFSGRQFSNSRSEMNVSTLELGDSALYLCASSLRDRASAPLHFGNGTRLTVT.